Presented here are 12 T cell receptor beta chains from one specimen sequenced in a study of blood T cell repertoires in COVID-19. Sequencing was performed with immunoSEQ multiplex PCR; in TCRdb, only in-frame clones are kept and a portion is missing. The data contain 250,000 to 300,000 clones, approximately 87% of them singletons. The material sequenced was peripheral blood. The receptors were sampled from a woman in her thirties with COVID-19, enrolled during active disease.

This clone was counted a single time. The chain has TRBV29-1 and TRBJ2-7; tentatively, D is TRBD2 (6 bases). In germline, CDR1 is SQVTM, CDR2 ANQGSEA. The CDR3 has 13 amino acids. V was pared by 4 bases and J by 2 bases, with 12 bases between. CDR3 loop: CSVGGGNAYEQYF. CDR3 DNA sequence: TGCAGCGTTGGGGGAGGAAACGCCTACGAGCAGTACTTC.

In its sample, this clone was seen a few times. The chain carries TRBV5-4 and TRBJ1-2; no clear D gene. CDR1 and CDR2 (germline): SGHNT, YYREEE (reference sequence). Trimming stripped 0 bases from V and 3 bases from J, with 9 bases between. The CDR3 consists of 14 residues. CDR3 region: CASSLEQAHYGYTF. In DNA form, the CDR3 reads TGTGCCAGCAGCTTGGAGCAGGCTCACTATGGCTACACCTTC.

The table lists this clone with a count of one. J is TRBJ1-2 and V is TRBV19; possibly TRBD1 for D (6 bases). The CDR3 runs to 12 residues. Germline V lookup: CDR1 LNHDA, CDR2 SQIVND (reference sequence). V was cut by 10 bases and J by 5 bases, with 14 bases left in between. The CDR3 spells CATGSQGYGYTF. In DNA, the CDR3 is TGTGCCACCGGATCCCAGGGGTATGGCTACACCTTC. Complete variable domain (other parts from reference TRBV19 and TRBJ1-2): DGGITQSPKYLFRKEGQNVTLSCEQNLNHDAMYWYRQDPGQGLRLIYYSQIVNDFQKGDIAEGYSVSREKKESFPLTVTSAQKNPTAFYLCATGSQGYGYTFGSGTRLTVV.

The genes are TRBV4-1 and TRBJ2-5; D gene uncertain. V was cut by 4 bases and J by 1 base, with 7 bases left in between. The germline V gene has CDR1 MGHRA and CDR2 YSYEKL. The CDR3 has 13 amino acids. The CDR3 sequence is CASSPPGQETQYF. In DNA form, the CDR3 reads TGCGCCAGCAGCCCTCCGGGCCAAGAGACCCAGTACTTC.

The chain employs TRBV3-1 (or the pseudogene TRBV3-2) and TRBJ1-1; tentatively, D is TRBD1 (6 bases). The germline V gene encodes CDR1 LGHDT and CDR2 YNNKEL (reference sequence). The length of the CDR3 is 14 residues. V was shortened by 3 bases and J by 5 bases, with 13 bases between the two germline ends. CDR3 in DNA: TGTGCCAGCAGCCACCAGGGGAGGGGAACTGAAGCTTTCTTT. This gives the protein CASSHQGRGTEAFF.

The rearrangement joins TRBV11-2 to TRBJ2-7, with D perhaps matching TRBD2 (5 bases). V lost 1 base to trimming and J lost 1 base, with 5 bases between them. This CDR3 region has 13 residues. Germline CDR1 is SGHAT and CDR2 is FQNNGV. The CDR3 DNA reads as TGTGCCAGCAGCTTAGCGGGATCCTACGAGCAGTACTTC. This sequence encodes CASSLAGSYEQYF.

Worth noting for this clone: At one boundary the junction diverges from the germline segment, which might be a read error. The rearrangement joins TRBV7-8 to TRBJ2-3, with D possibly matching TRBD2 (6 bases). There are 12 residues in the CDR3. CDR1 and CDR2 (germline): SGHVS, FQNEAQ. The CDR3 bases are TGTGCCAGCAGCCCCGTCCTGGGCGGACTAAGTTTT. Its translation is CASSPVLGGLSF. The full variable domain, in which reference TRBV7-8 and TRBJ2-3 provide the parts outside the CDR3, is GAGVSQSPRYKVAKRGQDVALRCDPISGHVSLFWYQQALGQGPEFLTYFQNEAQLDKSGLPSDRFFAERPEGSVSTLKIQRTQQEDSAVYLCASSPVLGGLSFGPGTRLTVL.

The chain combines TRBV12-5 with TRBJ2-5; no firm D call. The germline gives CDR1 LGHNT, CDR2 FRNRAP. Between the trimmed V and J ends, which lost 6 bases and 4 bases, there was a span of 18 bases. This CDR3 region has 15 residues. CDR3: CASGPAVEGSETQYF. The CDR3 nucleotides read TGTGCTAGTGGCCCCGCGGTAGAAGGTTCAGAGACCCAGTACTTC.

This chain joins TRBV7-2 and TRBJ2-3; tentative D call: TRBD2 (7 bases). The germline CDR1 and CDR2 sequences are SGHTA and FQGNSA. V was cut by 8 bases and J by 5 bases, with 26 bases left in between. The CDR3 is 17 residues long. CDR3 bases: TGTGCCAGCCACGACCCCGTCCGGCGGGGGCGTCAAGATACGCAGTATTTT. It specifies CASHDPVRRGRQDTQYF.

The chain links TRBV19 to TRBJ2-2; possibly TRBD1 for D (6 bases). Per germline, CDR1 LNHDA and CDR2 SQIVND (reference sequence). V lost 3 bases and J lost 4, with 24 bases in between. The CDR3 sequence is 19 residues long. CDR3 protein: CASSIVQGATLSTTGELFF. CDR3 in DNA: TGTGCCAGTAGTATTGTACAGGGAGCAACTCTTTCCACCACCGGGGAGCTGTTTTTT.

The gene calls are TRBV27 and TRBJ1-5; 8 nucleotides agree with TRBD1. CDR3 length: 15 amino acids. J was trimmed by 6 bases and V by 2 bases; bases with no gene match: 6. Germline V CDR1 and CDR2: MNHEY, SMNVEV (reference sequence). The CDR3 DNA follows: TGTGCCAGCAGTTTAGGGGGCAGGGGGCGTCAGCCCCAGCATTTT. Translating gives CASSLGGRGRQPQHF.

This clone was counted a single time. The rearrangement uses TRBV27 and TRBJ2-7; 9 bases align to TRBD1. J was trimmed by 7 bases and V by 2 bases; bases with no gene match: 12. CDR3 size: 16 residues. CDR1 is MNHEY, CDR2 SMNVEV, per germline (reference sequence). The DNA for the CDR3 is TGTGCCAGCAGTTTAGTCTTACAGGGGGCCTGGGGTGAGCAGTACTTC. This encodes CASSLVLQGAWGEQYF.